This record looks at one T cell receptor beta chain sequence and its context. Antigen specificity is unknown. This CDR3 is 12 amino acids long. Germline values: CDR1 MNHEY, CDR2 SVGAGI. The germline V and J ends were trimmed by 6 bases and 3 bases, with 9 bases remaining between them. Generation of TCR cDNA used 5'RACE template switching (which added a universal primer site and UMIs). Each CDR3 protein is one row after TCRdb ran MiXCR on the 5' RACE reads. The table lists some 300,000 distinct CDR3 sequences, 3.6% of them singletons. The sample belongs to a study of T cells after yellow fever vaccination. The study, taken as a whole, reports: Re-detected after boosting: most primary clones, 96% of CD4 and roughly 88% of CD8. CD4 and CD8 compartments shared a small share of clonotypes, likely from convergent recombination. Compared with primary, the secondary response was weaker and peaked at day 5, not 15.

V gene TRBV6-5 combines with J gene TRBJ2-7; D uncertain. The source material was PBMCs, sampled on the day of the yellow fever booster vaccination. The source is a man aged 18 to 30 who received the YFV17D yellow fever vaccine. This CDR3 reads CASSSDHYEQYF. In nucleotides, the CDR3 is TGTGCCAGCAGCTCGGACCACTACGAGCAGTACTTC.